Presented here are 3 T cell receptor beta chains from one specimen sequenced in a study of blood T cells in healthy people across ages. Then a second PCR, running about 7 to 11 cycles, was carried out with a sample-barcoded 5' primer and a J-beta primer mix. TCRdb re-analysed the 5' RACE reads in MiXCR, keeping a single row per CDR3 protein. The sample yields 600,000 to 900,000 distinct CDR3 sequences, 20% to 30% seen once. The data were also submitted as part of a second study, on T cells of mothers and their children.

The sample consisted of blood. All receptors come from a boy under 18 in good health.

This clonotype was recorded a few times. The CDR3 reads CASSLEQAGFTVPSYEQYF. Here the CDR3 DNA reads TGTGCCAGCAGCTTAGAACAGGCCGGGTTTACGGTCCCCTCCTACGAGCAGTACTTC. This sequence joins TRBV11-2 and TRBJ2-7; tentatively, D is TRBD1 (5 bases). The CDR3 is made up of 19 amino acids. The germline V and J ends were trimmed by 0 bases and 0 bases, with 21 bases remaining between them. From germline, CDR1 is SGHAT and CDR2 FQNNGV.

This clonotype was seen a handful of times. The chain has TRBV7-9 and TRBJ2-2, with D perhaps being TRBD1 or TRBD2 (6 bases each). Trimming took off 11 bases at V and 4 bases at J, with 14 bases between the two ends. This CDR3 spans 13 amino acids. Germline assignment: CDR1 SEHNR and CDR2 FQNEAQ (reference sequence). CDR3 DNA: TGTGCCGCACGGGGGCAGCCCACCGGGGAGCTGTTTTTT. Its protein product is CAARGQPTGELFF. Full variable domain (rest looked up from reference TRBV7-9 and TRBJ2-2): DTGVSQNPRHKITKRGQNVTFRCDPISEHNRLYWYRQTLGQGPEFLTYFQNEAQLEKSRLLSDRFSAERPKGSFSTLEIQRTEQGDSAMYLCAARGQPTGELFFGEGSRLTVL.

The chain joins TRBV4-1 to TRBJ2-7; D possibly uses TRBD1 or TRBD2 (5 bases each). V shed 4 bases and J shed 2 bases, with 15 bases lying between them. CDR3 length: 15 amino acids. CDR1 is MGHRA, CDR2 YSYEKL, per germline. In nucleotides, the CDR3 is TGCGCCAGCAGCCCTTCCGGGACCAAGGCCTACGAGCAGTACTTC. Amino acid sequence: CASSPSGTKAYEQYF.